A selection of T cell receptor beta chains follows, all from one sample in a study of cytomegalovirus exposure and HLA in healthy donors. The table came from immunoSEQ multiplex PCR; TCRdb's copy has only in-frame clones and leaves some out. This table has approximately 210,000 clones, about three quarters appearing once. The sample consisted of PBMCs. All receptors derive from a woman between 40 and 55 years old in good health and CMV-seronegative. Each CDR3 is given with its conserved first and last residue. The D gene is left open where the match is weak. Clone size is shown for a subset of rows, as once, few, many or a class of expanded clone.

size: -; V: TRBV9; J: TRBJ2-1; D: TRBD2; DNA: TGTGCCAGCAGCGAAAGCGGGAACAATGAGCAGTTCTTC; CDR3: CASSESGNNEQFF
size: -; V: TRBV7-2; J: TRBJ2-2; D: TRBD2; DNA: TGTGCCAGCAGCTTAAAAGCGGGGGGGAACACCGGGGAGCTGTTTTTT; CDR3: CASSLKAGGNTGELFF
size: -; V: TRBV27; J: TRBJ2-7; D: TRBD1; DNA: TGTGCCAGCAGACGGGACAGGGGTACCTACGAGCAGTACTTC; CDR3: CASRRDRGTYEQYF
size: -; V: TRBV12-5; J: TRBJ2-2; D: -; DNA: TGTGCTAGTGGTTTGGGACTACAGAGCGTAGATACCGGGGAGCTGTTTTTT; CDR3: CASGLGLQSVDTGELFF
size: -; V: TRBV5-1; J: TRBJ1-2; D: -; DNA: TGCGCCAGCAGCTTGGACGGCCCTCGGGATGGCTACACCTTC; CDR3: CASSLDGPRDGYTF
size: once; V: TRBV7-2; J: TRBJ2-1; D: TRBD2; DNA: TGTGCCAGCAGCTTAGGGACTAGTAGTTTCAATGAGCAGTTCTTC; CDR3: CASSLGTSSFNEQFF
size: -; V: TRBV29-1; J: TRBJ1-1; D: -; DNA: TGCAGCGTTGAAGATGAAGAGGGTTGGACTGAAGCTTTCTTT; CDR3: CSVEDEEGWTEAFF
size: once; V: TRBV7-8; J: TRBJ2-7; D: TRBD2; DNA: TGTGCCAGCAGCTTTTCTCGTCTAGCGGGAGGGCGAAGCTACGAGCAGTACTTC; CDR3: CASSFSRLAGGRSYEQYF
size: -; V: TRBV2; J: TRBJ1-2; D: TRBD1; DNA: TGTGCCAGCAGTCCCGACAGGGCAGGCTACACCTTC; CDR3: CASSPDRAGYTF
size: -; V: TRBV7-8; J: TRBJ2-1; D: -; DNA: TGTGCCAGCAGCGAAAGCGGCGGGAATGAGCAGTTCTTC; CDR3: CASSESGGNEQFF
size: -; V: TRBV9; J: TRBJ2-5; D: TRBD2; DNA: TGTGCCAGCAGCCGGTGGCAGAATTACAATCCCCCTCTAGCGGGAGTTTGGGAGACCCAGTACTTC; CDR3: CASSRWQNYNPPLAGVWETQYF
size: -; V: TRBV27; J: TRBJ1-5; D: -; DNA: TGTGCCAGCAGGAGGAGGGGAGGGGGTTTTAATCAGCCCCAGCATTTT; CDR3: CASRRRGGGFNQPQHF
size: few; V: TRBV12-5; J: TRBJ2-7; D: -; DNA: TGTGCTAGTGGTTTGCTAACTAACACGGATATCCTTCGCTCCTACGAGCAGTACTTC; CDR3: CASGLLTNTDILRSYEQYF
size: -; V: TRBV29-1; J: TRBJ1-2; D: -; DNA: TGCAGCGTTGTCGGCCACCTAGAAGAGAACTATGGCTACACCTTC; CDR3: CSVVGHLEENYGYTF
size: -; V: TRBV15; J: TRBJ2-5; D: -; DNA: TGTGCCACCAGGACTAGGGAGACCCAGTACTTC; CDR3: CATRTRETQYF
size: -; V: TRBV5-1; J: TRBJ2-5; D: TRBD1; DNA: TGCGCCAGCAACTCCGGGACAGGGTCTTTGGAGACCCAGTACTTC; CDR3: CASNSGTGSLETQYF
size: -; V: TRBV4-2; J: TRBJ1-1; D: -; DNA: TGTGCCAGCAGCATAATACAGGTGGTTAACACTGAAGCTTTCTTT; CDR3: CASSIIQVVNTEAFF
size: -; V: TRBV30; J: TRBJ1-2; D: TRBD1; DNA: TGTGCCTGGTGGCCAGGGACAGGGCTGGAGAATGGCTACACCTTC; CDR3: CAWWPGTGLENGYTF
size: -; V: TRBV28; J: TRBJ1-1; D: -; DNA: TGTGCCAGCAGTTTGGAGGGTCGAACTGAAGCTTTCTTT; CDR3: CASSLEGRTEAFF
size: -; V: TRBV30; J: TRBJ2-6; D: TRBD1; DNA: TGTGCCTGGGGTCGGGACAGGGGATTCTCTGGGGCCAACGTCCTGACTTTC; CDR3: CAWGRDRGFSGANVLTF
size: -; V: TRBV9; J: TRBJ1-1; D: -; DNA: TGTGCCAGCAGCGCAATAAACCAGGGGCTCACTGAAGCTTTCTTT; CDR3: CASSAINQGLTEAFF